The entry below describes one T cell receptor beta chain. Its antigen is still unknown. Base qualities are not provided; no much larger clone lies one nucleotide away. The immunoSEQ assay was used to generate TCR beta chain sequences from genomic DNA. The paper's data handling went like this. CDR3 sequences not starting with the conserved framework cysteine at position 104 were manually removed. Clonality was calculated as one minus the normalized Shannon's Diversity Index, with values ranging from 0 (maximal diversity) to 1 (oligoclonal). To check whether a given CDR3 had different frequencies in two samples, for example brain versus blood, chi-squared comparison-of-proportions tests were used. Public clonotypes were identified by searching immuneACCESS, and similarity to known antiviral clonotypes was assessed with the VDJdb browser. The clones in this table, taken by TCRdb from immuneACCESS, are in-frame only. Not every clone is retained; where verified, under half of the shortfall comes from an unresolved V gene, and the cause of the rest is unknown. V and J calls and clone size follow that table, whereas D and trimming were derived from the DNA. In all, the sample holds around 340,000 clones, and about 94% of those were seen once. Together, the top ten hold 5% to 7% of the sample.

Sample time point, as interpreted from the label and publication: blood from clinic visit 5 months post-surgery; TSC patient then seizure free. Surgery cases with the highest brain T cell transcript signatures were selected for TCR beta chain sequencing of brain tissue and, where available, blood. Prior to surgery, the patients had been treated with at least one anti-epileptic drug. TCR-sequenced patients were children with drug-resistant epilepsy due to tuberous sclerosis complex, focal cortical dysplasia, Rasmussen encephalitis or hemimegalencephaly. The Monarch genomic DNA purification kit was used to extract bulk genomic DNA from unsorted brain tissue and from whole blood. The V end gives up 4 bases and the J end 6 bases, leaving 7 bases in the junction not matched to a gene. The CDR3 covers 14 residues, taking in both the cysteine and the phenylalanine. Only the CDR3 DNA stays, 42 bases, in frame from base 1. In the germline V gene (reference sequence), CDR1 corresponds to LNHNV and CDR2 to YYDKDF.

This specimen belongs to a study of brain T cells in children with intractable seizures (dated by TCRdb to about 2021). For context, the study as a whole: A NanoString immunology panel was first used to screen resected brain tissue from 53 pediatric epilepsy surgery cases for immune gene transcripts. Among the roughly twelve selected surgery cases, eight also had pre-surgery blood sequenced, leaving four with brain tissue only.

Study-wide findings and limitations: The patients' HCMV serostatus was not known, and viral specificity was inferred solely from CDR3 sequence similarity. Because pre- and post-surgery blood were sequenced to different depths, clones absent from the pre-surgery sample may reflect undersampling.

The chain is assembled from TRBV15 and TRBJ2-7, and 9 bases in between align with TRBD1. Material: peripheral blood, obtained 5 to 6 months after surgery. The sequence derives from a boy in the first two years of life with tuberous sclerosis and intractable seizures. The CDR3 here reads CATSNNRDRAEQYF. The nucleotide sequence reads as follows: TGTGCCACCAGCAATAATCGGGACAGGGCCGAGCAGTACTTC.